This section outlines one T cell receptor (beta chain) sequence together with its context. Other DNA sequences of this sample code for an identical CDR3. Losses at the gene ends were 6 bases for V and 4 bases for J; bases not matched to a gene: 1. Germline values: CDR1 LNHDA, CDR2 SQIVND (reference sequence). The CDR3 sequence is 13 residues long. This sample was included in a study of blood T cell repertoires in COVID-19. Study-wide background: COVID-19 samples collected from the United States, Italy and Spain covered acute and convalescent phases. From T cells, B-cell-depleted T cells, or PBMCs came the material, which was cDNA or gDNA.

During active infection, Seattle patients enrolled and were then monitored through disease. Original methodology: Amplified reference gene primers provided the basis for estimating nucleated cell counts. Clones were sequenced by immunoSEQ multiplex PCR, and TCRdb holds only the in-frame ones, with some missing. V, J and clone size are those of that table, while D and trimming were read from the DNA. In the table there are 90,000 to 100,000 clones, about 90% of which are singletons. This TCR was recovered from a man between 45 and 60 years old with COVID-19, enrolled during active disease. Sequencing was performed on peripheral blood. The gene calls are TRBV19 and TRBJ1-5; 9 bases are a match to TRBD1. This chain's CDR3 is CASSGTGNQPQHF. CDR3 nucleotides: TGTGCCAGTAGCGGGACAGGGAATCAGCCCCAGCATTTT.